Listed below are T cell receptor beta chains from one sample, sequenced in a study of blood T cell repertoires in COVID-19. Profiling relied on immunoSEQ multiplex PCR, and the TCRdb table lists in-frame clones only, not all of them. The sample lists a few hundred thousand clones; almost 90% were seen once. The sequenced sample consisted of PBMCs or T cells enriched from blood (not recorded which). The source of these receptors is a woman in her late teens or twenties with acute COVID-19. The CDR3 runs from the conserved cysteine through the conserved F or W. D genes are given only for firm matches. The size of a clone is reported for some rows only, either as once, few or many, or as a class for expanded clones.

>TRBV7-6|TRBD2|TRBJ2-7|13|NA
TGTGCCAGCAGCTTAGCGGGAGGGAACGAGCAGTACTTC
CASSLAGGNEQYF
>TRBV4-3|NA|TRBJ2-6|16|NA
TGCGCCAGCAGCCAAGATCGGAGGGCCGGGGCCAACGTCCTGACTTTC
CASSQDRRAGANVLTF
>TRBV5-1|NA|TRBJ2-7|17|NA
TGCGCCAGCAGCTTGCGATTCATTGAACGGGGATCCTACGAGCAGTACTTC
CASSLRFIERGSYEQYF
>TRBV2|NA|TRBJ2-7|13|NA
TGTGCCAGCAGTGAAGCTAGAGGGGGCGAGCAGTACTTC
CASSEARGGEQYF
>TRBV5-6|NA|TRBJ2-5|15|once
TGTGCCAGCAGCTTATGGATCCGGGGTTTGGAGACCCAGTACTTC
CASSLWIRGLETQYF
>TRBV7-8|TRBD2|TRBJ2-7|17|NA
TGTGCCAGCAGCTTATGGCTGCTAGCGGGAGTTCCCCACGAGCAGTACTTC
CASSLWLLAGVPHEQYF
>TRBV27|TRBD1|TRBJ1-2|15|NA
TGTGCCAGCAGTCCTTACAGGGGCCTCAACTATGGCTACACCTTC
CASSPYRGLNYGYTF
>TRBV7-9|NA|TRBJ2-1|16|NA
TGTGCCAGCAGCTGGTTCGGGTCTAGCTCCTACAATGAGCAGTTCTTC
CASSWFGSSSYNEQFF
>TRBV7-2|NA|TRBJ1-1|13|NA
TGTGCCAGCAGCTTAGTCGGAGTACCTGAAGCTTTCTTT
CASSLVGVPEAFF
>TRBV27|TRBD2|TRBJ2-1|12|once
TGTGCCAGCAGTTTAACTAGCGGGGGCCAGTTCTTC
CASSLTSGGQFF
>TRBV6-1|NA|TRBJ2-7|14|NA
TGTGCCAGCAGTGAATGGGGAGATAACTACGAGCAGTACTTC
CASSEWGDNYEQYF
>TRBV5-3|TRBD2|TRBJ2-3|17|NA
TGTGCCAGAAGCTTGGTCACACTAGCGGGAGATACAGATACGCAGTATTTT
CARSLVTLAGDTDTQYF
>TRBV9|NA|TRBJ2-3|16|once
TGTGCCAGCAGCGTAGAAGGGGCCTTAAACACAGATACGCAGTATTTT
CASSVEGALNTDTQYF
>TRBV14|NA|TRBJ1-1|14|NA
TGTGCCAGCAGCCAGGAGATTGGGAACACTGAAGCTTTCTTT
CASSQEIGNTEAFF
>TRBV19|TRBD1|TRBJ1-2|15|NA
TGTGCCAGTAGTATGTCCGGGACAGGGGCCTATGGCTACACCTTC
CASSMSGTGAYGYTF
>TRBV3-1/TRBV3-2|NA|TRBJ1-1|11|NA
TGTGCCAGCAGCCAGTCCTCTGAAGCTTTCTTT
CASSQSSEAFF
>TRBV7-8|NA|TRBJ2-3|17|NA
TGTGCCAGCAGCTTAGAGCCGACGGTGACTAGCACAGATACGCAGTATTTT
CASSLEPTVTSTDTQYF
>TRBV6-2/TRBV6-3|NA|TRBJ2-1|17|once
TGTGCCAGCAGTTACAGTCCGGCGGCCCGCTCCTACAATGAGCAGTTCTTC
CASSYSPAARSYNEQFF
>TRBV27|NA|TRBJ2-5|13|NA
TGTGCCAGCAGTTTCACAGGGATGGAGACCCAGTACTTC
CASSFTGMETQYF
>TRBV25-1|TRBD2|TRBJ2-1|13|NA
TGTGCCACCCATAGCGGGAGTTTGGATGAGCAGTTCTTC
CATHSGSLDEQFF
>TRBV27|TRBD2|TRBJ2-2|15|NA
TGTGCCAGCAGCGCGAGACTAGCGGGGGCCGGGGAGCTGTTTTTT
CASSARLAGAGELFF
>TRBV20-1|TRBD1|TRBJ1-4|13|NA
TGCAGTGCTAGTAGGGGGCAAAATGAAAAACTGTTTTTT
CSASRGQNEKLFF
>TRBV19|NA|TRBJ1-4|16|NA
TGTGCCAGTCGGGGGGGAGATTCGCCGTCGAGTGAAAAACTGTTTTTT
CASRGGDSPSSEKLFF
>TRBV11-2|NA|TRBJ2-7|12|NA
TGTGCCAGCAGCATAAGTAGCTCGGAGCAGTACTTC
CASSISSSEQYF
>TRBV19|TRBD2|TRBJ2-5|17|NA
TGTGCCAGTAGTAGTGACCATGGACTAGCGGGAGAAGAGACCCAGTACTTC
CASSSDHGLAGEETQYF
>TRBV10-3|TRBD2|TRBJ2-7|11|NA
TGTGCCACCACGGGGGGTGGCGAGCAGTACTTC
CATTGGGEQYF
>TRBV9|NA|TRBJ1-1|13|NA
TGTGCCAGCAGCGTAGTGGAGGCCACTGAAGCTTTCTTT
CASSVVEATEAFF
>TRBV5-8|TRBD1|TRBJ1-6|17|NA
TGTGCCAGCAGCTTCGGACAGGGAGCCTCCTATAATTCACCCCTCCACTTT
CASSFGQGASYNSPLHF
>TRBV7-2|NA|TRBJ1-1|14|NA
TGTGCCAGCAGCTTAGTAACAAGGAACACTGAAGCTTTCTTT
CASSLVTRNTEAFF
>TRBV2|TRBD1|TRBJ1-4|14|NA
TGTGCCAGCTCCCAGACAGGGTCGCATGAAAAACTGTTTTTT
CASSQTGSHEKLFF
>TRBV24-1|NA|TRBJ2-1|14|NA
TGTGCCACCAGTGATTTGACTAGCCCCAATGAGCAGTTCTTC
CATSDLTSPNEQFF
>TRBV6-5|TRBD1|TRBJ2-2|14|NA
TGTGCCAGCAACAGACAGGGAAACACCGGGGAGCTGTTTTTT
CASNRQGNTGELFF
>TRBV7-2|NA|TRBJ1-5|15|NA
TGTGCCAGCAGCGGGCGGGGGAATAGCAATCAGCCCCAGCATTTT
CASSGRGNSNQPQHF
>TRBV2|TRBD2|TRBJ2-7|14|NA
TGTGCCAGCAAAGTGACTAGCGGGGCCTACGAGCAGTACTTC
CASKVTSGAYEQYF
>TRBV28|TRBD2|TRBJ2-1|17|once
TGTGCCAGCAGTTTGACACTAGCGGATAGCTCCTACAATGAGCAGTTCTTC
CASSLTLADSSYNEQFF
>TRBV11-1|NA|TRBJ2-7|12|NA
TGTGCCAGCAGTTTACAGGGCTACGAGCAGTACTTC
CASSLQGYEQYF
>TRBV6-4|NA|TRBJ2-2|16|NA
TGTGCCAGCAGGGGCCCCCCTTTACCGAACACCGGGGAGCTGTTTTTT
CASRGPPLPNTGELFF
>TRBV30|TRBD1|TRBJ1-1|17|NA
TGTGCCTGGAGTCGAATAGGACAGGGGAGGGCAAACACTGAAGCTTTCTTT
CAWSRIGQGRANTEAFF
>TRBV15|NA|TRBJ2-6|15|NA
TGTGCCACCAGCAGAGACAACTCTGGGGCCAACGTCCTGACTTTC
CATSRDNSGANVLTF
>TRBV10-1|NA|TRBJ1-1|15|NA
TGCGCCAGCAGTCGACAGGCCGGAGGGAACACTGAAGCTTTCTTT
CASSRQAGGNTEAFF
>TRBV29-1|TRBD1|TRBJ1-2|14|NA
TGCAGCGTTGAAGGGGACAGGGGGCAGCATGGCTACACCTTC
CSVEGDRGQHGYTF
>TRBV18|TRBD2|TRBJ2-7|18|NA
TGTGCCAGCTCACCTTCACTAGCGGGAGGCCCAATCTCCTACGAGCAGTACTTC
CASSPSLAGGPISYEQYF
>TRBV2|NA|TRBJ2-2|13|NA
TGTGCCAGCAATCCAGGGGGGCCCGGGGAGCTGTTTTTT
CASNPGGPGELFF
>TRBV4-2|NA|TRBJ1-3|16|NA
TGTGCCAGCAGCCAGGAAACAGGGAGCTCTGGAAACACCATATATTTT
CASSQETGSSGNTIYF
>TRBV27|NA|TRBJ1-5|14|NA
TGTGCCAGCAGTTTTGCAGGGGCCTTGTGGCCCCAGCATTTT
CASSFAGALWPQHF
>TRBV19|NA|TRBJ2-7|14|once
TGTGCCAGTAGTTTCAGCGGGCGCTCCTACGAGCAGTACTTC
CASSFSGRSYEQYF
>TRBV28|TRBD2|TRBJ2-1|14|NA
TGTGCCAGCAGTTTAGCGGGAGGGACCCATGAGCAGTTCTTC
CASSLAGGTHEQFF